A selection of T cell receptor beta chains follows, all from one sample in a study of preoperative IRX-2 immunotherapy in early breast cancer. Assay used: immunoSEQ multiplex PCR; TCRdb lists only in-frame clones, some missing. The sample records under 45,000 clones, about 95% being singletons. The sample in question was tumor tissue, obtained after IRX-2 immunotherapy. These receptors were obtained from a human donor with breast cancer. CDR3s include the opening cysteine and the closing phenylalanine or tryptophan. Fields, in order: V gene, D gene, J gene, clone size, CDR3 protein, CDR3 DNA. A D gene is named only where the DNA matches it firmly. Clone size is shown for a subset of rows, as once, few, many or a class of expanded clone.

v_call: TRBV6-1; d_call: .; j_call: TRBJ2-7; clone_size: .; cdr3_aa: CASSVSYEQYF; cdr3_nt: TGTGCCAGCAGTGTGTCCTACGAGCAGTACTTC
v_call: TRBV5-4; d_call: .; j_call: TRBJ2-5; clone_size: once; cdr3_aa: CASSQGRDSETQYF; cdr3_nt: TGTGCCAGCAGCCAGGGACGGGATAGTGAGACCCAGTACTTC
v_call: TRBV4-2; d_call: .; j_call: TRBJ2-2; clone_size: .; cdr3_aa: CASSQDPGSPGELFF; cdr3_nt: TGTGCCAGCAGCCAAGATCCAGGGTCCCCCGGGGAGCTGTTTTTT
v_call: TRBV28; d_call: .; j_call: TRBJ2-1; clone_size: .; cdr3_aa: CASSFRYTGAYRNLYNEQFF; cdr3_nt: TGTGCCAGCAGTTTTCGTTACACGGGGGCGTACCGGAATTTGTACAATGAGCAGTTCTTC
v_call: TRBV7-2; d_call: TRBD2; j_call: TRBJ2-7; clone_size: .; cdr3_aa: CASSLAVVAGGYEQYF; cdr3_nt: TGTGCCAGCAGCTTAGCTGTGGTAGCGGGGGGGTACGAGCAGTACTTC
v_call: TRBV7-9; d_call: TRBD2; j_call: TRBJ2-3; clone_size: .; cdr3_aa: CASILTLGTSRIDTQYF; cdr3_nt: TGTGCCAGCATCCTCACCTTGGGGACTAGCCGTATTGATACGCAGTATTTT
v_call: TRBV5-6; d_call: TRBD2; j_call: TRBJ2-1; clone_size: once; cdr3_aa: CASSLASGSTYNEQFF; cdr3_nt: TGTGCCAGCAGCTTGGCTAGCGGGAGTACGTACAATGAGCAGTTCTTC
v_call: TRBV6-5; d_call: .; j_call: TRBJ1-6; clone_size: .; cdr3_aa: CASSYSTSPLHF; cdr3_nt: TGTGCCAGCAGTTACTCGACCTCACCCCTCCACTTT
v_call: TRBV30; d_call: .; j_call: TRBJ1-1; clone_size: .; cdr3_aa: CAWSSYNLEAFF; cdr3_nt: TGTGCCTGGAGTAGTTATAACCTTGAAGCTTTCTTT
v_call: TRBV27; d_call: TRBD1; j_call: TRBJ1-2; clone_size: .; cdr3_aa: CASSFLHQGEGYTF; cdr3_nt: TGTGCCAGCAGTTTTCTCCACCAGGGGGAGGGCTACACCTTC
v_call: TRBV7-2; d_call: TRBD2; j_call: TRBJ2-7; clone_size: .; cdr3_aa: CASSLTGGGSYEQYF; cdr3_nt: TGTGCCAGCAGCTTAACCGGCGGGGGTTCGTACGAGCAGTACTTC
v_call: TRBV5-4; d_call: .; j_call: TRBJ1-4; clone_size: .; cdr3_aa: CASSLTGRGATNEKLFF; cdr3_nt: TGTGCCAGCAGCTTGACAGGGAGAGGGGCAACTAATGAAAAACTGTTTTTT
v_call: TRBV7-2; d_call: .; j_call: TRBJ1-5; clone_size: once; cdr3_aa: CASSPRQKGTDGNQPQHF; cdr3_nt: TGTGCCAGCAGCCCGAGACAGAAGGGCACGGATGGCAATCAGCCCCAGCATTTT
v_call: TRBV10-3; d_call: .; j_call: TRBJ1-5; clone_size: .; cdr3_aa: CAISPTVMGSNQPQHF; cdr3_nt: TGTGCCATCAGTCCTACCGTGATGGGTTCCAATCAGCCCCAGCATTTT
v_call: TRBV11-2; d_call: TRBD1; j_call: TRBJ1-1; clone_size: .; cdr3_aa: CASSSGQGALSLNTEAFF; cdr3_nt: TGTGCCAGCAGCTCGGGACAGGGGGCTCTTTCATTGAACACTGAAGCTTTCTTT
v_call: TRBV27; d_call: .; j_call: TRBJ1-5; clone_size: once; cdr3_aa: CASRDSASGAQHF; cdr3_nt: TGTGCCAGTCGAGACAGCGCCTCAGGGGCCCAGCATTTT
v_call: TRBV7-2; d_call: .; j_call: TRBJ2-5; clone_size: once; cdr3_aa: CASSLAGLARSETQYF; cdr3_nt: TGTGCCAGCAGCTTAGCGGGCCTAGCGAGATCAGAGACCCAGTACTTC
v_call: TRBV10-3; d_call: .; j_call: TRBJ1-1; clone_size: .; cdr3_aa: CAISFDSLNTEAFF; cdr3_nt: TGTGCCATCAGTTTCGACAGCCTGAACACTGAAGCTTTCTTT
v_call: TRBV5-4; d_call: .; j_call: TRBJ2-7; clone_size: once; cdr3_aa: CASSSTGGVLYEQYF; cdr3_nt: TGTGCCAGCAGTTCAACTGGAGGGGTACTCTACGAGCAGTACTTC
v_call: TRBV7-3; d_call: .; j_call: TRBJ2-7; clone_size: .; cdr3_aa: CASSLMADSYEQYF; cdr3_nt: TGTGCCAGCAGCTTAATGGCCGACTCCTACGAGCAGTACTTC
v_call: TRBV7-2; d_call: TRBD2; j_call: TRBJ2-3; clone_size: once; cdr3_aa: CASSANSGIRTDTQYF; cdr3_nt: TGTGCCAGCAGCGCTAATAGCGGGATCCGTACAGATACGCAGTATTTT
v_call: TRBV11-2; d_call: TRBD2; j_call: TRBJ2-1; clone_size: .; cdr3_aa: CASSQNHLAGGPSYNEQFF; cdr3_nt: TGTGCCAGCAGCCAAAATCACCTAGCGGGAGGGCCCTCCTACAATGAGCAGTTCTTC
v_call: TRBV7-9; d_call: .; j_call: TRBJ2-1; clone_size: .; cdr3_aa: CASSKTPNEQFF; cdr3_nt: TGTGCCAGCAGCAAAACCCCCAATGAGCAGTTCTTC
v_call: TRBV9; d_call: TRBD2; j_call: TRBJ2-1; clone_size: .; cdr3_aa: CASTPLTSGGYNEQFF; cdr3_nt: TGTGCCAGCACCCCATTGACTAGCGGGGGCTACAATGAGCAGTTCTTC
v_call: TRBV18; d_call: .; j_call: TRBJ1-1; clone_size: .; cdr3_aa: CASSPGSLNTEAFF; cdr3_nt: TGTGCCAGCTCACCAGGGAGCCTGAACACTGAAGCTTTCTTT
v_call: TRBV4-3; d_call: .; j_call: TRBJ1-1; clone_size: .; cdr3_aa: CASSQGFGVWNTEAFF; cdr3_nt: TGCGCCAGCAGCCAAGGTTTTGGGGTTTGGAACACTGAAGCTTTCTTT
v_call: TRBV13; d_call: .; j_call: TRBJ1-2; clone_size: .; cdr3_aa: CASRPGFSRGYTF; cdr3_nt: TGTGCCAGCAGGCCAGGGTTCTCTAGGGGCTACACCTTC
v_call: TRBV6-6; d_call: .; j_call: TRBJ2-7; clone_size: .; cdr3_aa: CASSFADGGQYF; cdr3_nt: TGTGCCAGCAGTTTCGCCGACGGCGGGCAGTACTTC
v_call: TRBV6-1; d_call: .; j_call: TRBJ1-5; clone_size: .; cdr3_aa: CASSGQLNQPQHF; cdr3_nt: TGTGCCAGCAGCGGACAGCTCAATCAGCCCCAGCATTTT
v_call: TRBV2; d_call: .; j_call: TRBJ2-5; clone_size: few; cdr3_aa: CASESTGETQYF; cdr3_nt: TGTGCCAGCGAATCAACGGGCGAGACCCAGTACTTC
v_call: TRBV9; d_call: TRBD1; j_call: TRBJ1-4; clone_size: .; cdr3_aa: CASSAGQGGGATNEKLFF; cdr3_nt: TGTGCCAGCAGCGCGGGACAGGGTGGAGGTGCAACTAATGAAAAACTGTTTTTT
v_call: TRBV15; d_call: TRBD1; j_call: TRBJ2-7; clone_size: .; cdr3_aa: CATSRGTGAYEQYF; cdr3_nt: TGTGCCACCAGCAGGGGGACAGGAGCCTACGAGCAGTACTTC
v_call: TRBV4-1; d_call: TRBD2; j_call: TRBJ2-2; clone_size: few; cdr3_aa: CASSQGAGDFTGELFF; cdr3_nt: TGCGCCAGCAGCCAAGGGGCGGGAGATTTCACCGGGGAGCTGTTTTTT
v_call: TRBV25-1; d_call: .; j_call: TRBJ1-2; clone_size: .; cdr3_aa: CASSVSGPTGYTF; cdr3_nt: TGTGCCAGCAGTGTATCAGGGCCAACTGGCTACACCTTC
v_call: TRBV28; d_call: TRBD2; j_call: TRBJ2-1; clone_size: .; cdr3_aa: CASSSRGLGDISGPFSYNEQFF; cdr3_nt: TGTGCCAGCAGTTCTCGTGGGCTAGGGGATATTAGCGGGCCTTTCTCCTACAATGAGCAGTTCTTC
v_call: TRBV4-3; d_call: TRBD1; j_call: TRBJ1-4; clone_size: once; cdr3_aa: CASSQVPGGATNEKLFF; cdr3_nt: TGCGCCAGCAGCCAAGTTCCAGGGGGTGCGACTAATGAAAAACTGTTTTTT
v_call: TRBV5-1; d_call: .; j_call: TRBJ1-3; clone_size: once; cdr3_aa: CASSLEALSGNTIYF; cdr3_nt: TGCGCCAGCAGCTTGGAGGCTCTCTCTGGAAACACCATATATTTT
v_call: TRBV28; d_call: TRBD1; j_call: TRBJ2-5; clone_size: .; cdr3_aa: CASSLNSDRVVETQYF; cdr3_nt: TGTGCCAGCAGTCTGAACTCGGACAGGGTGGTAGAGACCCAGTACTTC
v_call: TRBV4-1; d_call: .; j_call: TRBJ1-5; clone_size: once; cdr3_aa: CASSQEGGQSYQPQHF; cdr3_nt: TGCGCCAGCAGCCAAGAAGGAGGGCAGAGTTATCAGCCCCAGCATTTT
v_call: TRBV6-1; d_call: .; j_call: TRBJ2-7; clone_size: few; cdr3_aa: CASSPAVAYEQYF; cdr3_nt: TGTGCCAGCAGTCCCGCCGTAGCCTACGAGCAGTACTTC
v_call: TRBV7-2; d_call: TRBD2; j_call: TRBJ2-1; clone_size: .; cdr3_aa: CASSLNLAGGSDEQFF; cdr3_nt: TGTGCCAGCAGCTTAAATCTAGCGGGGGGTTCAGATGAGCAGTTCTTC
v_call: TRBV11-2; d_call: .; j_call: TRBJ1-1; clone_size: .; cdr3_aa: CASSFIGRGRTEAFF; cdr3_nt: TGTGCCAGCAGCTTTATCGGTAGGGGTCGCACTGAAGCTTTCTTT
v_call: TRBV6-5; d_call: .; j_call: TRBJ1-2; clone_size: once; cdr3_aa: CASGGYYGYTF; cdr3_nt: TGTGCCAGCGGTGGCTACTATGGCTACACCTTC
v_call: TRBV2; d_call: TRBD2; j_call: TRBJ2-5; clone_size: .; cdr3_aa: CASSDPTSGRARLETQYF; cdr3_nt: TGTGCCAGCAGTGACCCGACTAGCGGGAGGGCCAGGCTGGAGACCCAGTACTTC
v_call: TRBV4-2; d_call: .; j_call: TRBJ2-2; clone_size: .; cdr3_aa: CASSQDLRDPQSGGELFF; cdr3_nt: TGTGCCAGCAGCCAAGACCTCCGGGACCCACAAAGCGGCGGGGAGCTGTTTTTT
v_call: TRBV18; d_call: TRBD1; j_call: TRBJ2-7; clone_size: .; cdr3_aa: CASSRDRYEQYF; cdr3_nt: TGTGCCAGCTCACGGGACAGGTACGAGCAGTACTTC
v_call: TRBV7-8; d_call: .; j_call: TRBJ2-1; clone_size: .; cdr3_aa: CASSLEEGAGQFF; cdr3_nt: TGTGCCAGCAGCTTGGAGGAGGGGGCGGGGCAGTTCTTC
v_call: TRBV4-2; d_call: TRBD2; j_call: TRBJ2-5; clone_size: .; cdr3_aa: CASSQSGGGQETQYF; cdr3_nt: TGTGCCAGCAGCCAGAGTGGGGGGGGCCAAGAGACCCAGTACTTC
v_call: TRBV30; d_call: .; j_call: TRBJ2-5; clone_size: .; cdr3_aa: CAWSWGETQYF; cdr3_nt: TGTGCCTGGAGTTGGGGAGAGACCCAGTACTTC
v_call: TRBV6-1; d_call: .; j_call: TRBJ1-2; clone_size: .; cdr3_aa: CASSDPFGAGDF; cdr3_nt: .
v_call: TRBV9; d_call: TRBD2; j_call: TRBJ2-3; clone_size: .; cdr3_aa: CASSVVAGGADTQYF; cdr3_nt: TGTGCCAGCAGCGTAGTGGCGGGGGGGGCAGATACGCAGTATTTT
v_call: TRBV19; d_call: TRBD2; j_call: TRBJ2-1; clone_size: .; cdr3_aa: CASSIDLRGAYNEQFF; cdr3_nt: TGTGCCAGTAGTATAGATCTGCGGGGGGCCTACAATGAGCAGTTCTTC
v_call: TRBV6-1; d_call: .; j_call: TRBJ1-5; clone_size: .; cdr3_aa: CASAIQGSNQPQHF; cdr3_nt: TGTGCCAGCGCGATTCAGGGGAGCAATCAGCCCCAGCATTTT
v_call: TRBV6-5; d_call: .; j_call: TRBJ2-3; clone_size: .; cdr3_aa: CASSYLLSPDTQYF; cdr3_nt: TGTGCCAGCAGTTACTTACTTTCACCAGATACGCAGTATTTT
v_call: TRBV18; d_call: .; j_call: TRBJ2-2; clone_size: .; cdr3_aa: CASSQRPNTGSHTGELFF; cdr3_nt: TGTGCCAGCTCACAACGGCCCAATACAGGGTCTCACACCGGGGAGCTGTTTTTT
v_call: TRBV4-1; d_call: TRBD2; j_call: TRBJ2-2; clone_size: .; cdr3_aa: CASSPSGGNTGELFF; cdr3_nt: TGCGCCAGCAGCCCAAGCGGGGGGAACACCGGGGAGCTGTTTTTT
v_call: TRBV18; d_call: .; j_call: TRBJ2-4; clone_size: .; cdr3_aa: CASSLGPSGIQYF; cdr3_nt: TGTGCCAGCTCCCTGGGGCCCTCCGGCATTCAGTACTTC